This T cell receptor (beta chain) was documented in a study of cytomegalovirus exposure and HLA in healthy donors. Study-wide background: Among the approximately 400 genotyped donors, 81% were placed in the Caucasian-associated ancestry cluster.

Note on this clone: The antigen remains unidentified.

Vbeta (60) and Jbeta (13) primers were used in the PCR. The data were produced by immunoSEQ multiplex PCR, yet TCRdb's version contains in-frame clones alone and is incomplete. The table has about 190,000 clones, around 87% seen once. V lost 0 bases, J lost 0 bases, and 6 bases lay in between. There are 14 residues in the CDR3. The germline CDR1 and CDR2 sequences are MDHEN and SYDVKM. General observations from the study: V segments that were indistinguishable, TRBV6-2 and TRBV6-3 among them, were omitted from analysis.

Sample: PBMCs. This TCR was recovered from a man aged 25-45 years in good health and CMV-seronegative. V gene TRBV28 combines with J gene TRBJ2-7, with a weak D call TRBD2 (5 bases). The CDR3 reads CASSLWGSSYEQYF. CDR3 nucleotide sequence: TGTGCCAGCAGTTTATGGGGGAGCTCCTACGAGCAGTACTTC.